Shown below are 25 T cell receptor beta chains from a single sample sequenced in a study of OX40 agonist ivuxolimab in advanced cancers. Some clones are missing from TCRdb's copy, which holds only in-frame ones; the method was immunoSEQ multiplex PCR. This sample has tens of thousands of clones, with approximately 91% found just once. Sequenced here: CD4+ or CD8+ T cells sorted from blood, sampled in a trial of the OX40 agonist ivuxolimab. The receptors shown here come from an adult with an advanced solid tumor such as melanoma, head and neck, liver or kidney cancer.

As to this clone: A junction end diverges from the germline sequence, so it may reflect a read error. The rearrangement links TRBV7-7 to TRBJ2-5; D may be TRBD1 or TRBD2 (5 bases each). This CDR3 comprises 18 residues. Per the germline V gene, CDR1 is SSHAT and CDR2 is FNYEAQ (reference sequence). The CDR3 DNA is TGTGCTAGCAGCTTAATGGACTCTATTATGGGGGACCAAGAGACCCAGTACTTC. This gives the protein CASSLMDSIMGDQETQYF. The full variable domain, rest sourced from reference TRBV7-7 and TRBJ2-5, is GAGVSQSPRYKVTKRGQDVTLRCDPISSHATLYWYQQALGQGPEFLTYFNYEAQPDKSGLPSDRFSAERPEGSISTLTIQRTEQRDSAMYRCASSLMDSIMGDQETQYFGPGTRLLVL.

J is TRBJ1-4 and V is TRBV6-5; D gene unclear. Germline values: CDR1 MNHEY, CDR2 SVGAGI. The germline V and J ends were trimmed by 4 bases and 0 bases, with 0 bases remaining between them. This CDR3 has 12 residues. For the CDR3, the DNA is TGTGCCAGCAGTTCAACTAATGAAAAACTGTTTTTT. Translating gives CASSSTNEKLFF.

This chain links TRBV6-1 with TRBJ2-3; 7 nucleotides match TRBD2. Germline V lookup: CDR1 MNHNS, CDR2 SASEGT. The V gene end was trimmed by 2 bases and the J gene end by 3 bases; junction bases not matched to a gene: 2. The CDR3 runs to 14 residues. CDR3 DNA: TGTGCCAGCAGTGAATACGGGGGGACAGATACGCAGTATTTT. It yields the protein CASSEYGGTDTQYF.

The V call is TRBV9, the J call TRBJ2-3, with D perhaps TRBD1 or TRBD2 (5 bases each). Germline V gene sequence: CDR1 SGDLS, CDR2 YYNGEE. The CDR3 runs 15 residues. V was trimmed by 0 bases and J by 0 bases, leaving 8 bases between them. CDR3 residues: CASSVAWGSTDTQYF. In nucleotides, the CDR3 is TGTGCCAGCAGCGTAGCTTGGGGGAGCACAGATACGCAGTATTTT.

The CDR3 DNA reads TGTGCCAGCAGCTTTCGTGTCTCAGGGGGAACTGGAAACACCATATATTTT. Translated, it gives CASSFRVSGGTGNTIYF. The chain carries TRBV7-9 and TRBJ1-3; 7 bases match TRBD1. Trimming cost V 3 bases and J 2 bases; bases outside gene matches: 10. Germline V lookup: CDR1 SEHNR, CDR2 FQNEAQ (reference sequence). The CDR3 totals 17 residues.

The rearrangement uses TRBV10-3 and TRBJ2-1; 10 nucleotides agree with TRBD2. The CDR3 runs to 15 residues. Germline CDR1 is ENHRY and CDR2 is SYGVKD. With 10 bases clipped from V and 9 bases from J, the junction kept 15 bases outside the gene matches. The CDR3 bases are TGTGCCACCTTATTAGCTAGCGGGAGTTACGGTGAGCAGTTCTTC. Its protein product is CATLLASGSYGEQFF.

This clone showed up just a few times. V gene TRBV19 combines with J gene TRBJ1-1, with TRBD1 matching over 7 bases. Germline V CDR1 and CDR2: LNHDA, SQIVND (reference sequence). The CDR3 loop spans 13 amino acids. J lost 3 bases, V lost 5 bases, and 3 bases had no gene match. CDR3 sequence reads: CASSLTGYTEAFF. CDR3 nucleotides: TGTGCCAGTAGTTTGACAGGGTACACTGAAGCTTTCTTT.

The gene calls are TRBV9 and TRBJ2-7, with 7 bases that match TRBD1. The CDR3 runs 12 residues. Germline V CDR1 and CDR2: SGDLS, YYNGEE. The trim removed 4 bases at V and 4 bases at J, leaving 2 bases unmatched. The CDR3 spells CASSRDSYEQYF. Written as DNA, the CDR3 is TGTGCCAGCAGCCGGGACAGTTACGAGCAGTACTTC.

The CDR3 sequence: CASGSTENFEQYF. CDR3 DNA: TGCGCCAGCGGGTCAACCGAGAACTTCGAGCAGTACTTC. This chain joins TRBV5-1 and TRBJ2-7; D uncertain. Between the trimmed V and J ends, which lost 7 bases and 6 bases, there was a span of 17 bases. CDR1 is SGHRS, CDR2 YFSETQ, per germline. CDR3 length: 13 amino acids.

As DNA, the CDR3 is TGTGCCAGCAGCTTAAAAAGAAGTGGAGGGGATGAAGATACGCAGTATTTT. Translating it yields CASSLKRSGGDEDTQYF. J is TRBJ2-3 and V is TRBV7-8, with a weak D call TRBD2 (6 bases). Trimming removed 2 bases at V and 5 bases at J, with 20 bases between. This CDR3 is 17 amino acids long. Germline V CDR1 and CDR2: SGHVS, FQNEAQ.

This rearrangement joins TRBV2 to TRBJ1-5; possibly TRBD1 for D (5 bases). Per the germline V gene, CDR1 is SNHLY and CDR2 is FYNNEI. The CDR3 is made up of 14 amino acids. V was trimmed by 1 base and J by 4 bases, leaving 8 bases between them. This CDR3 reads CASSEGAGNQPQHF. CDR3 DNA sequence: TGTGCCAGCAGTGAAGGGGCAGGGAATCAGCCCCAGCATTTT.

The V and J genes are TRBV6-6 and TRBJ2-7; D not certain. Germline CDR1 MNHNY, CDR2 SVGAGI (reference sequence). Trimming pared 0 bases from V and 9 bases from J, leaving 3 bases between. This CDR3 is built from 10 residues. CDR3 coding DNA: TGTGCCAGCAGTTACTCGCCGCAGTACTTC. As protein: CASSYSPQYF.

This CDR3 reads CASSLGTRIGYEQYF. For the CDR3, the DNA is TGTGCCAGCAGTTTAGGGACTAGGATCGGCTACGAGCAGTACTTC. J is TRBJ2-7 and V is TRBV27, with 8 nucleotides matching TRBD2. CDR3 length equals 15 residues. Germline V CDR1 and CDR2: MNHEY, SMNVEV (reference sequence). V lost 2 bases and J lost 3; bases outside the gene matches: 6.

The sample holds one count of this clone. V is TRBV6-5 and J is TRBJ1-5; maybe TRBD1 (5 bases). This CDR3 has 12 amino acids. Germline V lookup: CDR1 MNHEY, CDR2 SVGAGI. V was trimmed by 10 bases and J by 2 bases, leaving 9 bases between them. The CDR3 sequence is CATRVGNQPQHF. The CDR3 DNA is TGTGCCACCAGGGTAGGCAATCAGCCCCAGCATTTT.

This rearrangement joins TRBV27 to TRBJ2-7, with a possible D match to TRBD1 (5 bases). V lost 3 bases, J lost 2 bases, and 11 bases lay in between. Germline CDR1 reads MNHEY; CDR2 reads SMNVEV (reference sequence). This CDR3 is built from 14 residues. As DNA, the CDR3 is TGTGCCAGCAGTTTTGAAGGGGCCCCCTACGAGCAGTACTTC. The encoded protein is CASSFEGAPYEQYF.

This sequence joins TRBV27 and TRBJ2-7; D uncertain. Trimming shortened V by 5 bases and J by 0 bases, and 8 bases separated the two germline ends. Germline V CDR1 and CDR2: MNHEY, SMNVEV (reference sequence). The CDR3 is 13 residues long. CDR3 sequence: CASSPSSSYEQYV. The CDR3 DNA is TGTGCCAGCAGTCCCTCTAGCTCCTACGAGCAGTACGTC.

This chain links TRBV2 with TRBJ2-4; no firm D call. Between the trimmed V and J ends, which lost 3 bases and 15 bases, there was a span of 12 bases. In germline, CDR1 is SNHLY, CDR2 FYNNEI. The CDR3 runs to 11 residues. The CDR3 nucleotides read TGTGCCAGCAGTGATGCCCTCTATTCGTACTTC. Translation gives CASSDALYSYF.

In this sample, this clone turned up once. The J gene is TRBJ2-7, the V gene TRBV4-1; possible D gene TRBD1, 5 bases. V lost 3 bases to trimming and J lost 1 base, with 13 bases between them. In germline, CDR1 is MGHRA, CDR2 YSYEKL. The CDR3 consists of 15 residues. CDR3 in amino acids: CASSHEDTLSYEQYF. The CDR3 nucleotides read TGCGCCAGCAGCCACGAGGACACCTTATCCTACGAGCAGTACTTC.

The chain employs TRBV2 and TRBJ2-3; 8 bases fit TRBD2. The CDR3 consists of 14 residues. The junction had 6 bases not matched to a gene; V was cut back by 8 bases and J by 2 bases. Germline CDR1 is SNHLY and CDR2 is FYNNEI. The CDR3 DNA sequence: TGTGCCAGCCTACTAGCGGAAGACACAGATACGCAGTATTTT. Its translation is CASLLAEDTDTQYF.

This sequence joins TRBV7-9 and TRBJ1-1; 8 bases agree with TRBD1. J was trimmed by 5 bases and V by 2 bases; bases with no gene match: 13. Per the germline V gene, CDR1 is SEHNR and CDR2 is FQNEAQ (reference sequence). The CDR3 consists of 17 residues. The CDR3 DNA reads TGTGCCAGCAGCTTATTAGGGCAGGGGGCCGGAGAAACTGAAGCTTTCTTT. It is translated as CASSLLGQGAGETEAFF.

The V and J genes are TRBV6-5 and TRBJ2-7; 10 positions agree with TRBD2. This CDR3 region has 14 residues. The ends lost 4 bases at V and 2 bases at J; junction bases unmatched: 2. Germline lookup yields CDR1 MNHEY and CDR2 SVGAGI. The CDR3 sequence is CASSWGLATYEQYF. The CDR3 DNA follows: TGTGCCAGCAGTTGGGGACTAGCGACCTACGAGCAGTACTTC.

The chain uses TRBV7-9 and TRBJ2-7; 10 positions match TRBD1. From germline, CDR1 is SEHNR and CDR2 FQNEAQ (reference sequence). The V and J ends lost 4 bases and 4 bases, in that order; junction bases with no gene match: 13. CDR3 length equals 17 residues. The CDR3 loop reads CASSSSDPTGGGYEQYF. DNA of the CDR3: TGTGCCAGCAGCTCCAGCGACCCGACAGGGGGCGGTTACGAGCAGTACTTC.

In regard to this clone: Mismatch with germline at one junction end may stem from a read error. The gene calls are TRBV10-3 and TRBJ2-3; either TRBD1 or TRBD2 may fit D (6 bases each). Germline loops: CDR1 ENHRY, CDR2 SYGVKD. The CDR3 runs 13 residues. CDR3 protein: CPGGSHSTDTQYF. The DNA of the CDR3 is TGCCCCGGGGGCTCACATAGCACAGATACGCAGTATTTT.

V gene TRBV27 combines with J gene TRBJ2-3; TRBD2 is a possible D gene (5 bases). Germline V gene sequence: CDR1 MNHEY, CDR2 SMNVEV (reference sequence). CDR3 length equals 13 residues. V lost 8 bases and J 4 bases, leaving 13 bases between the germline ends. The CDR3 here is CASEKLGADTQYF. The CDR3 nucleotides are TGTGCCAGCGAAAAACTAGGTGCAGATACGCAGTATTTT.

This clone was recorded only once. V usage is TRBV5-5 and J usage is TRBJ2-7; 11 bases are a match to TRBD1. The germline CDR1 and CDR2 sequences are SGHKS and YYEKEE (reference sequence). The V segment lost 9 bases and the J segment 3 bases; nucleotides outside the gene matches: 2. The CDR3 extends over 12 amino acids. CDR3 region: CATGTGGYEQYF. The DNA of the CDR3 is TGTGCCACCGGGACAGGGGGCTACGAGCAGTACTTC.